This entry features one TCR beta chain sequence. What it binds is not known. This sample stems from a study of cytomegalovirus exposure and HLA in healthy donors. CDR1 is SEHNR and CDR2 is FQNEAQ in the germline V gene (reference sequence). The CDR3 is 16 amino acids. The ends lost 4 bases at V and 3 bases at J; junction bases unmatched: 10. Findings and caveats of the study: Donor immune exposure was known only as CMV serostatus.

This PCR relied on a set of 60 Vbeta primers and 13 Jbeta primers. Some clones are missing from TCRdb's copy, which holds only in-frame ones; the method was immunoSEQ multiplex PCR. Here the sample spans roughly 86,000 clones, roughly 60% being singletons. The specimen was PBMCs. The chain has TRBV7-9 and TRBJ2-5; 8 bases are shared with TRBD2. The origin of this receptor is a woman between 50 and 59 years old in good health and CMV-seropositive. CDR3 region: CASSSPPGGPEETQYF. The CDR3 nucleotides are TGTGCCAGCAGCTCGCCACCGGGGGGGCCTGAAGAGACCCAGTACTTC.